The T cell receptor beta chain under discussion was sequenced for a study of blood T cell repertoires in COVID-19. About the research overall: Specimens from acute and convalescent COVID-19 originated in the United States, Italy and Spain. T cells, B-cell-depleted T cells, or PBMCs provided the cDNA or gDNA that served as material.

The study recruited people aged about 18 to 90 years across roughly 25 US areas. TCRdb's copy holds only in-frame clones and misses some; the assay was immunoSEQ multiplex PCR. The sample lists a few hundred thousand clones, around four fifths seen once, with 9.2% in the top ten. The TCR comes from a man in his forties who had recovered from COVID-19. The sequencing input was PBMCs or T cells enriched from blood (not recorded which).

CDR3 sequence (DNA): TGTGCCAGTAGTAGAGATAGCGGGGGGAATGAGGGGACCCAGTACTTC. Translation gives CASSRDSGGNEGTQYF. J is TRBJ2-5 and V is TRBV19, with 10 bases matching TRBD2. V was pared by 4 bases and J by 7 bases, with 12 bases of the junction left unmatched. Germline V gene data show CDR1 as LNHDA and CDR2 as SQIVND (reference sequence). CDR3 length equals 16 residues.